One sample yielded the 16 T cell receptor beta chains listed below, sequenced in a study of T cell repertoires in cytomegalovirus infection. What these receptors recognize is not known. One entry per CDR3 protein results from TCRdb running MiXCR on the reads. Of around 430,000 distinct CDR3 sequences in the sample, about 42% are singletons; the top ten hold around 45%. This material consisted of cultured PBMCs, taken from culture after CMV antigen stimulation. The receptors come from a human donor in good health (CMV status not recorded). Some clones in this sample may be carry-over from other donors' samples.

J is TRBJ2-7 and V is TRBV6-2 or TRBV6-3; possible D gene TRBD2, 6 bases. Between the trimmed V and J ends, which lost 6 bases and 4 bases, there was a span of 19 bases. The CDR3 length is 15 residues. Germline CDR1 reads MNHEY; CDR2 reads SVGEGT. CDR3 sequence: CASSRPGLTLYEQYF. CDR3 coding DNA: TGTGCCAGCAGCCGCCCGGGACTCACCCTATACGAGCAGTACTTC.

This clonotype was seen only a few times. This chain uses TRBV7-6 with TRBJ2-1; D unresolved. Per the germline V gene, CDR1 is SGHVS and CDR2 is FNYEAQ. V lost 4 bases and J lost 9, with 13 bases in between. The CDR3 has 13 residues. The CDR3 here is CASSSMVGIEQFF. For the CDR3, the DNA is TGTGCCAGCAGCTCAATGGTAGGGATTGAGCAGTTCTTC.

The chain recombines TRBV28 with TRBJ2-7, with 7 bases aligning to TRBD2. The length of the CDR3 is 12 residues. The V gene end was trimmed by 6 bases and the J gene end by 7 bases; junction bases not matched to a gene: 6. The germline V gene encodes CDR1 MDHEN and CDR2 SYDVKM. In DNA form, the CDR3 reads TGTGCCAGCAGCCCCTCCGGGAGGGAGCAGTACTTC. Protein product: CASSPSGREQYF. Full variable domain (missing parts from reference TRBV28 and TRBJ2-7): DVKVTQSSRYLVKRTGEKVFLECVQDMDHENMFWYRQDPGLGLRLIYFSYDVKMKEKGDIPEGYSVSREKKERFSLILESASTNQTSMYLCASSPSGREQYFGPGTRLTVT.

The chain recombines TRBV19 with TRBJ2-7; 10 bases align to TRBD1. V dropped 7 bases and J dropped 6; count of bases not matched to a gene: 9. The CDR3 length is 14 residues. The germline V gene encodes CDR1 LNHDA and CDR2 SQIVND (reference sequence). The CDR3 DNA sequence: TGTGCCAGTATGGGGCGGGACAGGGGCGGCGAGCAGTACTTC. Its protein product is CASMGRDRGGEQYF.

V gene TRBV27 combines with J gene TRBJ1-5, with TRBD1 matching over 8 bases. Germline CDR1 MNHEY, CDR2 SMNVEV (reference sequence). The CDR3 is 14 residues long. Trimming at V came to 2 bases and at J to 7 bases, leaving 4 bases not matched to a gene. As DNA, the CDR3 is TGTGCCAGCAGTTTAGACAGGGGAGGGCAGCCCCAGCATTTT. It translates to CASSLDRGGQPQHF.

This clonotype was detected a few times. V is TRBV10-3 and J is TRBJ1-4; the D is unclear. Trimming stripped 8 bases from V and 6 bases from J, with 13 bases between. CDR3 length: 13 residues. CDR1 and CDR2 (germline): ENHRY, SYGVKD. The CDR3 coding sequence is TGTGCCATCTCAGAGAATCGAGATGAAAAACTGTTTTTT. Translated, it gives CAISENRDEKLFF.

This clonotype was seen a few times. The chain links TRBV28 to TRBJ2-1, with D maybe TRBD1 (5 bases). V lost 2 bases to trimming and J lost 8 bases, with 16 bases between them. From germline, CDR1 is MDHEN and CDR2 SYDVKM. The CDR3 loop spans 15 amino acids. The CDR3 loop is CASSLRGRATDEQFF. DNA of the CDR3: TGTGCCAGCAGTTTAAGGGGCCGGGCTACCGATGAGCAGTTCTTC.

The chain recombines TRBV7-6 with TRBJ2-1, with TRBD2 identical over 7 bases. The germline gives CDR1 SGHVS, CDR2 FNYEAQ. V trimming: 5 bases; J trimming: 0 bases; junction bases outside the gene matches: 16. This CDR3 is 19 amino acids long. CDR3 sequence reads: CASSPTSVQTVSSYNEQFF. For the CDR3, the DNA is TGTGCCAGCAGCCCAACTAGCGTCCAAACCGTTAGCTCCTACAATGAGCAGTTCTTC.

This chain uses TRBV7-2 with TRBJ2-7; TRBD2 agrees at 8 bases. V lost 1 base, J lost 6 bases, and 5 bases stayed unmatched. Per the germline V gene, CDR1 is SGHTA and CDR2 is FQGNSA. The CDR3 is 14 amino acids. The CDR3 DNA sequence: TGTGCCAGCAGCTTAGAAGGGACTAGAGGCGAGCAGTACTTC. Amino acid sequence: CASSLEGTRGEQYF.

The CDR3 sequence is CASSTPTGTGVEKLFF. The CDR3 DNA sequence: TGTGCCAGTAGTACTCCGACCGGGACAGGAGTTGAAAAACTGTTTTTT. The chain carries TRBV19 and TRBJ1-4, with TRBD1 matching 8 bases. The CDR3 consists of 16 residues. With 4 bases clipped from V and 7 bases from J, the junction kept 11 bases outside the gene matches. The germline V gene encodes CDR1 LNHDA and CDR2 SQIVND (reference sequence). The complete variable domain, with remaining parts taken from reference TRBV19 and TRBJ1-4, reads DGGITQSPKYLFRKEGQNVTLSCEQNLNHDAMYWYRQDPGQGLRLIYYSQIVNDFQKGDIAEGYSVSREKKESFPLTVTSAQKNPTAFYLCASSTPTGTGVEKLFFGSGTQLSVL.

The chain joins TRBV6-2 or TRBV6-3 to TRBJ2-3, with 7 bases fitting TRBD2. Germline CDR1 and CDR2: MNHEY and SVGEGT. The V segment lost 5 bases and the J segment 4 bases; nucleotides outside the gene matches: 12. The CDR3 covers 16 residues. The CDR3 reads CASSLGTTARADTQYF. The DNA for the CDR3 is TGTGCCAGCAGTCTCGGGACTACCGCGAGGGCAGATACGCAGTATTTT.

The V call is TRBV30, the J call TRBJ1-2, with TRBD1 identical over 7 bases. V was pared by 0 bases and J by 0 bases, with 13 bases of the junction left unmatched. The CDR3 has 18 residues. In germline, CDR1 is GTSNPN, CDR2 SVGIG (reference sequence). The CDR3 coding sequence is TGTGCCTGGAGTGTACTTCGACAGGGTTTTCGAACTAACTATGGCTACACCTTC. Translating it yields CAWSVLRQGFRTNYGYTF.

To note about this clonotype: A read error may produce the germline difference seen at one junction end. J is TRBJ2-7 and V is TRBV29-1, with 7 bases fitting TRBD2. The CDR3 totals 13 residues. Germline CDR1 and CDR2: SQVTM and ANQGSEA. In DNA form, the CDR3 reads TGCAGCCCGCGCTCTCGGGACTACACCCCCCAGAACTTC. It yields the protein CSPRSRDYTPQNF.

This clonotype turned up a few times. V gene TRBV6-6 combines with J gene TRBJ2-1; D remains unclear. Deletions cut 0 bases from V and 6 bases from J, with 6 bases between. CDR1 is MNHNY, CDR2 SVGAGI, per germline (reference sequence). The length of the CDR3 is 13 residues. CDR3 amino acids: CASSYSDINEQFF. The CDR3 DNA reads TGTGCCAGCAGTTACTCCGACATCAATGAGCAGTTCTTC.

This clonotype occurred a few times. The genes are TRBV11-2 and TRBJ2-7, with D unclear. This CDR3 contains 14 residues. Deletions cut 3 bases from V and 1 base from J, with 10 bases between. Germline-derived CDR1 and CDR2 are SGHAT and FQNNGV. Here the CDR3 reads CASSFGLLSYEQYF. CDR3 sequence (DNA): TGTGCCAGCAGCTTCGGCCTTCTATCCTACGAGCAGTACTTC.

The chain uses TRBV7-6 and TRBJ2-3; the D is unclear. V lost 3 bases, J lost 1 base, and 8 bases lay in between. This CDR3 comprises 14 residues. The germline CDR1 and CDR2 sequences are SGHVS and FNYEAQ. CDR3 sequence (DNA): TGTGCCAGCAGCTTTCTGGTGGGCACAGATACGCAGTATTTT. This codes for CASSFLVGTDTQYF.